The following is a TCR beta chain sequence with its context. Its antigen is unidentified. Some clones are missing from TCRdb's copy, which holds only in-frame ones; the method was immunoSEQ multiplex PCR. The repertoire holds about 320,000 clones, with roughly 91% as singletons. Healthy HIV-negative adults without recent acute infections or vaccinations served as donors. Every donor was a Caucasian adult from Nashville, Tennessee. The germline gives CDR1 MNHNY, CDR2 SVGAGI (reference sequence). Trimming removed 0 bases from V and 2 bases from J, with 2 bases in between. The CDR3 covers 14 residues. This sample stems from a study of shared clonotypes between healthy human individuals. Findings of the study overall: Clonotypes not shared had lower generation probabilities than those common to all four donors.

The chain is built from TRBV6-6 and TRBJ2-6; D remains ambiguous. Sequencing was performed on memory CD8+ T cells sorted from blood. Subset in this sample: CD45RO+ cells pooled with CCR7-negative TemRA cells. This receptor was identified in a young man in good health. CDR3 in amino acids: CASSYSPGANVLTF. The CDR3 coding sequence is TGTGCCAGCAGTTACTCGCCTGGGGCCAACGTCCTGACTTTC.